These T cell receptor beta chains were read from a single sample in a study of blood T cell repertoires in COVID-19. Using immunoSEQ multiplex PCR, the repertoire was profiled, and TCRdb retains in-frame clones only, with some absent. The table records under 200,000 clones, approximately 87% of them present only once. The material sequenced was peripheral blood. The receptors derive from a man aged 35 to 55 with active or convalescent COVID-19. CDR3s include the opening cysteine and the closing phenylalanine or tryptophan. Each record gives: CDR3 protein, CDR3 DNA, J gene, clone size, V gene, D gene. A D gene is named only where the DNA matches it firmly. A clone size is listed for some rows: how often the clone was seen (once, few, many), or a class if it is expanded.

CDR3aa: CATSDPSRNQPQHF
CDR3nt: TGTGCCACCAGTGATCCATCTAGGAATCAGCCCCAGCATTTT
j_gene: TRBJ1-5
abundance: -
v_gene: TRBV24-1
d_gene: -

CDR3aa: CASRIRTEQLNSPLHF
CDR3nt: TGTGCCAGCAGGATACGGACAGAGCAACTTAATTCACCCCTCCACTTT
j_gene: TRBJ1-6
abundance: -
v_gene: TRBV28
d_gene: -

CDR3aa: CASSLVQGAYEQYF
CDR3nt: TGCGCCAGCAGCTTGGTACAGGGGGCCTACGAGCAGTACTTC
j_gene: TRBJ2-7
abundance: -
v_gene: TRBV5-1
d_gene: TRBD1

CDR3aa: CASSLVLQPQHF
CDR3nt: TGTGCCAGCAGTTTAGTCCTTCAGCCCCAGCATTTT
j_gene: TRBJ1-5
abundance: -
v_gene: TRBV28
d_gene: -

CDR3aa: CASSEMQGHNQPQHF
CDR3nt: TGTGCCAGCAGTGAAATGCAGGGACACAATCAGCCCCAGCATTTT
j_gene: TRBJ1-5
abundance: -
v_gene: TRBV6-1
d_gene: -

CDR3aa: CSSDGYTF
CDR3nt: TGCAGTTCTGATGGCTACACCTTC
j_gene: TRBJ1-2
abundance: -
v_gene: TRBV20-1
d_gene: -

CDR3aa: CARSSLGTSKETQYF
CDR3nt: TGTGCCAGAAGCTCGCTGGGGACATCTAAAGAGACCCAGTACTTC
j_gene: TRBJ2-5
abundance: -
v_gene: TRBV5-3
d_gene: -

CDR3aa: CATSSSRGERDNEQFF
CDR3nt: TGTGCCACCAGTTCCTCCAGGGGGGAGCGAGACAATGAGCAGTTCTTC
j_gene: TRBJ2-1
abundance: -
v_gene: TRBV24-1
d_gene: -

CDR3aa: CASSIAGGAFF
CDR3nt: TGTGCCAGTAGTATCGCAGGTGGAGCTTTCTTT
j_gene: TRBJ1-1
abundance: -
v_gene: TRBV19
d_gene: -

CDR3aa: CATTGQATNYGYTF
CDR3nt: TGTGCCACCACGGGACAGGCCACTAACTATGGCTACACCTTC
j_gene: TRBJ1-2
abundance: -
v_gene: TRBV24-1
d_gene: TRBD1

CDR3aa: CATSPDRVESAGELFF
CDR3nt: TGTGCCACCTCGCCAGACAGGGTAGAGTCGGCCGGGGAGCTGTTTTTT
j_gene: TRBJ2-2
abundance: once
v_gene: TRBV19
d_gene: TRBD1

CDR3aa: CASGQGEGQPQHF
CDR3nt: TGTGCCAGCGGACAGGGGGAAGGACAGCCCCAGCATTTT
j_gene: TRBJ1-5
abundance: -
v_gene: TRBV2
d_gene: TRBD1

CDR3aa: CASSYGTGEDGYTF
CDR3nt: TGTGCCAGCAGCTACGGGACAGGGGAGGATGGCTACACCTTC
j_gene: TRBJ1-2
abundance: -
v_gene: TRBV7-9
d_gene: TRBD1

CDR3aa: CAWSVRQGGGEQYF
CDR3nt: TGTGCCTGGAGTGTACGGCAGGGGGGTGGCGAGCAGTACTTC
j_gene: TRBJ2-7
abundance: -
v_gene: TRBV30
d_gene: -

CDR3aa: CASSPGGPTGEQFF
CDR3nt: TGTGCCAGCAGCCCAGGGGGGCCGACGGGTGAGCAGTTCTTC
j_gene: TRBJ2-1
abundance: -
v_gene: TRBV5-6
d_gene: -

CDR3aa: CASSLRQGEGYTF
CDR3nt: TGTGCCAGCAGTCTTAGACAGGGGGAGGGCTACACCTTC
j_gene: TRBJ1-2
abundance: -
v_gene: TRBV2
d_gene: TRBD1

CDR3aa: CAWDRDYVYEQYF
CDR3nt: TGTGCCTGGGACCGGGATTATGTCTACGAGCAGTACTTC
j_gene: TRBJ2-7
abundance: -
v_gene: TRBV30
d_gene: -

CDR3aa: CSAATGTTNEKLFF
CDR3nt: TGCAGCGCTGCGACAGGGACTACTAATGAAAAACTGTTTTTT
j_gene: TRBJ1-4
abundance: -
v_gene: TRBV29-1
d_gene: TRBD1

CDR3aa: CASSLEGVNYGYTF
CDR3nt: TGTGCCAGCAGCTTGGAAGGGGTCAACTATGGCTACACCTTC
j_gene: TRBJ1-2
abundance: -
v_gene: TRBV5-4
d_gene: -

CDR3aa: CASSSRVSGGGRRELFF
CDR3nt: TGTGCCAGCAGCTCCCGTGTGTCGGGGGGAGGTAGGAGGGAGCTGTTTTTT
j_gene: TRBJ2-2
abundance: -
v_gene: TRBV5-4
d_gene: TRBD2

CDR3aa: CASSVVGTGGYNEQFF
CDR3nt: TGTGCCAGCAGCGTAGTCGGGACAGGGGGATACAATGAGCAGTTCTTC
j_gene: TRBJ2-1
abundance: -
v_gene: TRBV9
d_gene: TRBD1

CDR3aa: CATSAPGLAGSNEQFF
CDR3nt: TGTGCCACCAGTGCCCCCGGACTAGCGGGGTCTAATGAGCAGTTCTTC
j_gene: TRBJ2-1
abundance: -
v_gene: TRBV24-1
d_gene: TRBD2

CDR3aa: CASRTGGLGYTF
CDR3nt: TGTGCCAGTAGGACAGGGGGCCTTGGCTACACCTTC
j_gene: TRBJ1-2
abundance: -
v_gene: TRBV19
d_gene: TRBD1

CDR3aa: CASSPGDVSGNTIYF
CDR3nt: TGTGCCAGCAGCCCCGGGGATGTTTCTGGAAACACCATATATTTT
j_gene: TRBJ1-3
abundance: -
v_gene: TRBV9
d_gene: -

CDR3aa: CSASGTGLYF
CDR3nt: TGCAGTGCTAGCGGGACAGGATTATATTTT
j_gene: TRBJ1-3
abundance: -
v_gene: TRBV20-1
d_gene: TRBD1

CDR3aa: CASSMQGLGTEAFF
CDR3nt: TGTGCCAGTAGTATGCAGGGGCTGGGCACTGAAGCTTTCTTT
j_gene: TRBJ1-1
abundance: few
v_gene: TRBV19
d_gene: -

CDR3aa: CASSPRTGGSPLHF
CDR3nt: TGCGCCAGCAGCCCCCGGACAGGAGGGTCACCCCTCCACTTT
j_gene: TRBJ1-6
abundance: -
v_gene: TRBV5-1
d_gene: TRBD1

CDR3aa: CASSTTGTGSGNTIYF
CDR3nt: TGTGCCAGCAGCACTACCGGGACAGGCTCTGGAAACACCATATATTTT
j_gene: TRBJ1-3
abundance: -
v_gene: TRBV5-6
d_gene: TRBD1

CDR3aa: CASSLSYDYGYTF
CDR3nt: TGTGCCAGCAGCTTAAGCTACGACTATGGCTACACCTTC
j_gene: TRBJ1-2
abundance: -
v_gene: TRBV7-9
d_gene: -

CDR3aa: CASSFGFSTDTQYF
CDR3nt: TGTGCCAGCAGCTTTGGCTTTAGCACAGATACGCAGTATTTT
j_gene: TRBJ2-3
abundance: -
v_gene: TRBV7-2
d_gene: -

CDR3aa: CASSATTTGPSPLHF
CDR3nt: TGTGCCAGCAGCGCAACGACGACAGGGCCTTCACCCCTCCACTTT
j_gene: TRBJ1-6
abundance: -
v_gene: TRBV7-9
d_gene: TRBD1

CDR3aa: CASSLRGLAVTDTQYF
CDR3nt: TGTGCCAGCAGCTTAAGGGGACTAGCGGTCACAGATACGCAGTATTTT
j_gene: TRBJ2-3
abundance: -
v_gene: TRBV5-5
d_gene: TRBD2

CDR3aa: CASSTGSNTEAFF
CDR3nt: TGTGCCAGCAGTACAGGGTCGAACACTGAAGCTTTCTTT
j_gene: TRBJ1-1
abundance: -
v_gene: TRBV2
d_gene: -

CDR3aa: CAWSVSQGINYGYTF
CDR3nt: TGTGCCTGGAGTGTAAGTCAGGGGATTAACTATGGCTACACCTTC
j_gene: TRBJ1-2
abundance: -
v_gene: TRBV30
d_gene: -

CDR3aa: CASSESRFGGDGYTF
CDR3nt: TGTGCCAGCAGTGAATCCCGCTTCGGGGGAGATGGCTACACCTTC
j_gene: TRBJ1-2
abundance: once
v_gene: TRBV6-1
d_gene: -

CDR3aa: CASSPRPGSQHF
CDR3nt: TGTGCCAGCAGCCCGAGACCGGGATCCCAGCATTTT
j_gene: TRBJ1-5
abundance: -
v_gene: TRBV28
d_gene: -

CDR3aa: CASGQYDNYGYTF
CDR3nt: TGTGCCAGTGGACAGTACGATAACTATGGCTACACCTTC
j_gene: TRBJ1-2
abundance: -
v_gene: TRBV6-5
d_gene: -

CDR3aa: CASSQQTGVGGGYTF
CDR3nt: TGTGCCAGCAGCCAACAGACAGGGGTGGGTGGTGGCTACACCTTC
j_gene: TRBJ1-2
abundance: -
v_gene: TRBV7-8
d_gene: TRBD1

CDR3aa: CASSRQGGQGEQFF
CDR3nt: TGTGCCAGCAGTCGACAGGGGGGGCAAGGTGAGCAGTTCTTC
j_gene: TRBJ2-1
abundance: -
v_gene: TRBV5-4
d_gene: TRBD1

CDR3aa: CASSESGTGKLYGYTF
CDR3nt: TGTGCCAGCAGCGAGTCAGGGACAGGGAAGCTCTATGGCTACACCTTC
j_gene: TRBJ1-2
abundance: -
v_gene: TRBV7-2
d_gene: TRBD1

CDR3aa: CASSQVNEQYF
CDR3nt: TGTGCCAGCAGCCAAGTTAACGAGCAGTACTTC
j_gene: TRBJ2-7
abundance: -
v_gene: TRBV14
d_gene: -